What follows are 3 T cell receptor beta chains derived from one specimen sequenced in a study of OX40 agonist ivuxolimab in advanced cancers. Libraries came from the immunoSEQ multiplex PCR assay. Entries here come from immuneACCESS through TCRdb and include only in-frame sequences with V and J called. Some clones fail to appear in such tables; in the studies checked, an unresolved V gene covers under half of the shortfall, and the cause of the remainder is unknown. Here the sample has about 60,000 clones; 80% to 90% occur a single time. Of the sample, less than 0.6% is held by the ten largest clones. The starting material was CD4+ or CD8+ T cells sorted from blood, obtained in a trial of the OX40 agonist ivuxolimab. These receptors came from an adult with an advanced solid tumor such as melanoma, head and neck, liver or kidney cancer.

The V call is TRBV19, the J call TRBJ2-7; D unclear. V lost 7 bases to trimming and J lost 3 bases, with 19 bases between them. In germline, CDR1 is LNHDA, CDR2 SQIVND (reference sequence). The CDR3 has 15 amino acids. The CDR3 DNA sequence: TGTGCCAGTACCAAAAAGGCGGCTGGGGACTACGAGCAGTACTTC. Translated, it gives CASTKKAAGDYEQYF.

The count of this clone is one. At one end the junction does not follow the germline gene, possibly because of a read error. This sequence joins TRBV6-6 and TRBJ2-2; no firm D call. Germline assignment: CDR1 MNHNY and CDR2 SVGAGI (reference sequence). The CDR3 runs to 16 residues. Here the CDR3 DNA reads TGTGCCAGCCATACACTTCGGACGGCGAACACCTGGGAGCTGTTTTTT. Translation: CASHTLRTANTWELFF.

This clone has a single count. V is TRBV27 and J is TRBJ1-2; D gene uncertain. Trimming cost V 0 bases and J 4 bases, with 9 bases left between them. The CDR3 consists of 14 residues. Germline CDR1 is MNHEY and CDR2 is SMNVEV (reference sequence). The CDR3 region is CASSLSSGSYGYTF. CDR3 nucleotides: TGTGCCAGCAGTTTATCTTCGGGCAGCTATGGCTACACCTTC.